This record concerns one T cell receptor (beta chain) sequence. No cognate antigen has been identified for it. No base quality information exists; no much larger clone differs at one position. This sample is part of a study of blood T cell repertoires in COVID-19 (dated by TCRdb to 2020 to 2022). The study in broad terms: The collaborator samples originated in the United States, Italy and Spain and spanned the acute and convalescent phases of COVID-19. The sample metadata nearly always contained a de-identified subject ID, COVID-19 status, age in years and sex. A freely available public database, intended as a resource for researchers studying the immune response to SARS-CoV-2, is where the repertoires were released. Samples were obtained from the ongoing ImmuneRACE study (first 160 participants) and from 1,200 or so subjects provided by 6 global collaborators. The dataset comprised deeply sampled blood TCRbeta repertoires from subjects exposed to, actively infected with, or recovered from COVID-19. HLA class I and class II types, where available, came from metadata supplied by the sample provider rather than from assay-based typing. The material from the prospective study consisted of cDNA or gDNA derived from T cells, B-cell-depleted T cells, or PBMCs.

At one collaborating source in Seattle, patients were enrolled during active infection and were followed longitudinally through the course of disease. Each collaborating institution followed its own protocols to collect whole blood in K2EDTA tubes. Collaborator samples were shipped for TCRbeta analysis as frozen whole blood, isolated PBMCs, or DNA extracted from either sample type. The immunoSEQ Assay, a bias-controlled multiplex PCR, was used to amplify TCRbeta CDR3 regions from genomic DNA. On the study's bioinformatics: Nucleated cell counts per sample were estimated from amplification of reference gene primers within the assay. To quantify the absolute abundance of each unique TCRbeta CDR3 rearrangement, sequence reads were collapsed and filtered. For each sample, productive Simpson clonality was calculated by taking the square root of Simpson's diversity index across productive rearrangements. In TCRdb, the immuneACCESS table is reduced to in-frame sequences with V and J assigned. These tables do not hold every clone; where another copy was compared, an unresolved V gene accounts for under half, and the others remain unexplained. For V, J and clone size, that table is used; D and trimming come from the DNA. The sample has roughly 250,000 clones on record, over 75% of them singletons. Clones ranked in the top ten supply roughly 0.94% of the sample.

What the authors observed across the whole study: The amount of clinical and demographic metadata varied by source and participant and was provided uncurated.

What was sequenced was peripheral blood. The source is a human donor with COVID-19, enrolled during active disease. The donor label of this sample is uncertain.

The DNA sequence is as follows: TGTGCCAGTAGTATAGCTTTTAATCAGCCCCAGCATTTT. Its protein product is CASSIAFNQPQHF. This sequence uses TRBV19 and TRBJ1-5, with no confident D gene call. The CDR3 covers 13 residues, taking in both the cysteine and the phenylalanine. Of all the DNA, just the CDR3 is kept, 39 bases in frame from base 1. Deletion took 1 base off V and 4 bases off J, with a span of 5 bases between the germline ends. The germline V gene (reference sequence) specifies LNHDA as CDR1 and SQIVND as CDR2.